These 21 T cell receptor beta chains were sequenced from one sample in a study of human T cells and chemical hapten exposure. Each CDR3 protein gets one entry after TCRdb re-called the RACE reads with MiXCR. The profile shows approximately 90,000 distinct CDR3 sequences, 9.5% to 15% of them singletons. Sample time point: patch test 1, 2 weeks after DPC sensitization. Treatment of the sample: therapeutic diphenylcyclopropenone sensitization with weekly scalp DPC. This specimen consisted of whole blood, obtained in connection with sensitization to the hapten diphenylcyclopropenone (DPC). These receptors were taken from a woman aged 40-49 years with alopecia areata. Some clones in this sample may be carry-over from other donors' samples.

There are many counts of this clonotype. The chain is built from TRBV3-1 and TRBJ2-3, with 7 bases aligning to TRBD2. Germline V gene lookup returns CDR1 LGHDT and CDR2 YNNKEL (reference sequence). This CDR3 spans 15 amino acids. V shed 5 bases, J shed 3 bases, and the junction held 8 bases outside the gene matches. Here the CDR3 DNA reads TGTGCCAGCAGCTCCTCCGGACTAGGGACAGATACGCAGTATTTT. Protein sequence: CASSSSGLGTDTQYF.

The CDR3 spells CASSSGPSSYNSPLHF. As DNA, the CDR3 is TGTGCCAGCAGTTCAGGACCGAGCTCCTATAATTCACCCCTCCACTTT. V is TRBV25-1 and J is TRBJ1-6, with D unclear. Per the germline V gene, CDR1 is MGHDK and CDR2 is SYGVNS. Trimming left V 5 bases short and J 0 bases short, with 11 bases between. The CDR3 has 16 amino acids.

The J gene is TRBJ2-1, the V gene TRBV30; 9 bases are a match to TRBD2. This CDR3 has 14 residues. V lost 5 bases to trimming and J lost 6 bases; unmatched junction nucleotides: 8. CDR1 and CDR2 from the germline V gene are GTSNPN and SVGIG (reference sequence). This CDR3 reads CAWLTSGRPNEQFF. The CDR3 DNA reads as TGTGCCTGGCTCACTAGCGGGCGCCCCAATGAGCAGTTCTTC.

This chain links TRBV28 with TRBJ1-6, with 7 bases matching TRBD1. Unmatched junction bases numbered 4, after V lost 6 bases and J lost 8 bases. The length of the CDR3 is 13 residues. CDR1 and CDR2 from the germline V gene are MDHEN and SYDVKM. The CDR3 spells CASRQGGDSPLHF. The DNA for the CDR3 is TGTGCCAGCAGGCAGGGGGGTGATTCACCCCTCCACTTT.

This clonotype has more than one count but fewer than ten. V gene TRBV4-1 combines with J gene TRBJ2-5; tentatively, D is TRBD2 (6 bases). The germline CDR1 and CDR2 sequences are MGHRA and YSYEKL. The CDR3 has 14 residues. The V end was cut by 2 bases, the J end by 7 bases, with 14 bases between. This CDR3 is CASSQRGGGGTQYF. The CDR3, as DNA: TGCGCCAGCAGCCAACGGGGAGGAGGAGGGACCCAGTACTTC.

The table lists this clonotype with a few counts. J is TRBJ2-1 and V is TRBV10-3; D remains unclear. The germline V gene has CDR1 ENHRY and CDR2 SYGVKD. V was trimmed by 2 bases and J by 7 bases, leaving 9 bases between them. CDR3 length: 13 residues. The CDR3 region is CAISEPLGNEQFF. For the CDR3, the DNA is TGTGCCATCAGTGAGCCCCTTGGTAATGAGCAGTTCTTC.

This clonotype was detected a few times. The genes are TRBV29-1 and TRBJ2-7, with 12 bases that match TRBD2. V shed 4 bases and J 5 bases; nucleotides not matched to a gene: 6. Germline CDR1 is SQVTM and CDR2 is ANQGSEA. The CDR3 sequence is 14 residues long. The CDR3 region has the DNA TGCAGCGTTGGTCCGCTAGCGGGAGGGGACGAGCAGTACTTC. It yields the protein CSVGPLAGGDEQYF.

This clonotype appeared a few times. The gene calls are TRBV9 and TRBJ2-7; D is unclear. Germline assignment: CDR1 SGDLS and CDR2 YYNGEE. CDR3 length: 12 amino acids. Trimming pared 4 bases from V and 6 bases from J, leaving 11 bases between. The CDR3 sequence: CASSYEGPEQYF. The CDR3 bases are TGTGCCAGCAGCTACGAAGGGCCCGAGCAGTACTTC.

This clonotype was found a few times. The genes are TRBV5-6 and TRBJ1-6; no reliable D call. The ends were cut back, 0 bases at V and 6 bases at J, with 13 bases in the middle. Germline CDR1 SGHDT, CDR2 YYEEEE. The CDR3 loop spans 16 amino acids. Written as DNA, the CDR3 is TGTGCCAGCAGCTTGGTCGGCAGCCGGGCTAATTCACCCCTCCACTTT. It translates to CASSLVGSRANSPLHF.

This clonotype was seen a handful of times. The chain employs TRBV24-1 and TRBJ2-7, with 7 bases fitting TRBD1. Germline CDR1 reads KGHDR; CDR2 reads SFDVKD. The CDR3 covers 16 residues. V lost 3 bases to trimming and J lost 0 bases; unmatched junction nucleotides: 7. CDR3 loop: CATSDPRDSSSYEQYF. The CDR3, as DNA: TGTGCCACCAGTGATCCCCGGGACAGTTCCTCCTACGAGCAGTACTTC.

By its share, this clonotype is medium-sized. The chain recombines TRBV11-1 with TRBJ2-7; 9 nucleotides align to TRBD1. V was pared by 5 bases and J by 8 bases, with 10 bases of the junction left unmatched. CDR3 length: 14 amino acids. Looked up from germline, CDR1 is SGHAT and CDR2 is FQDESV (reference sequence). CDR3 amino acids: CASSPGTGKHQQYF. The CDR3 DNA follows: TGTGCCAGCAGCCCCGGGACAGGGAAACATCAGCAGTACTTC. The full variable domain, with the rest looked up from reference TRBV11-1 and TRBJ2-7, is EAEVAQSPRYKITEKSQAVAFWCDPISGHATLYWYRQILGQGPELLVQFQDESVVDDSQLPKDRFSAERLKGVDSTLKIQPAELGDSAMYLCASSPGTGKHQQYFGPGTRLTVT.

The chain couples TRBV2 to TRBJ1-5; D not certain. Trimming shortened V by 5 bases and J by 4 bases, and 9 bases separated the two germline ends. The germline V gene encodes CDR1 SNHLY and CDR2 FYNNEI. The length of the CDR3 is 13 residues. DNA of the CDR3: TGTGCCAGCAGTTCATTCGAGAATCAGCCCCAGCATTTT. Translated: CASSSFENQPQHF.

The V and J genes are TRBV20-1 and TRBJ2-3; no firm D call. Trimming cost V 1 base and J 6 bases, with 8 bases left between them. The germline V gene encodes CDR1 DFQATT and CDR2 SNEGSKA (reference sequence). There are 12 residues in the CDR3. Written as DNA, the CDR3 is TGCAGTGCTAGAGGGAGCGTGGATACGCAGTATTTT. It codes for CSARGSVDTQYF.

The V gene is TRBV19, the J gene TRBJ2-3; D assignment may be TRBD1 or TRBD2 (5 bases each). With 4 bases removed from V and 0 bases from J, the gap between germline ends came to 11 bases. The CDR3 is 15 amino acids. Per the germline V gene, CDR1 is LNHDA and CDR2 is SQIVND (reference sequence). This chain's CDR3 is CASSRDPRSTDTQYF. CDR3 nucleotides: TGTGCCAGTAGTAGGGACCCTCGAAGCACAGATACGCAGTATTTT.

The CDR3: CASSPGQNKEKLFF. The CDR3 DNA sequence: TGTGCCAGCAGCCCGGGACAGAACAAAGAAAAACTGTTTTTT. The chain recombines TRBV5-4 with TRBJ1-4; TRBD1 aligns across 7 bases. V gave up 4 bases and J gave up 8 bases; unmatched junction bases: 8. This CDR3 region has 14 residues. Germline V gene sequence: CDR1 SGHNT, CDR2 YYREEE (reference sequence).

This clonotype was counted at least ten times. V usage is TRBV6-4 and J usage is TRBJ2-3, with TRBD2 matching over 9 bases. Germline V gives CDR1 MRHNA, CDR2 SNTAGT. This CDR3 has 16 residues. V lost 8 bases to trimming and J lost 4 bases; unmatched junction nucleotides: 13. CDR3 DNA sequence: TGTGCCAGCGGTCCTGGCGATAGCGGGAGTCCAGATACGCAGTATTTT. Amino acids: CASGPGDSGSPDTQYF.

There are a few counts of this clonotype. The CDR3 is CASSPEGRDRTTDTQYF. CDR3 sequence (DNA): TGTGCCAGCAGCCCGGAGGGGCGGGATAGAACCACAGATACGCAGTATTTT. This chain uses TRBV4-2 with TRBJ2-3; TRBD2 might be the D (6 bases). With 4 bases removed from V and 2 bases from J, the gap between germline ends came to 19 bases. The length of the CDR3 is 17 residues. Germline CDR1 reads LGHNA; CDR2 reads YNFKEQ.

This clonotype was counted between two and nine times. The gene calls are TRBV4-2 and TRBJ1-6; 7 bases map to TRBD1. Germline assignment: CDR1 LGHNA and CDR2 YNFKEQ. The CDR3 spans 15 residues. V was clipped by 3 bases and J by 6 bases; unmatched bases: 5. CDR3 residues: CASSQPGQINSPLHF. The CDR3 DNA is TGTGCCAGCAGCCAGCCGGGACAGATTAATTCACCCCTCCACTTT.

This clonotype was counted only a few times. The chain couples TRBV7-2 to TRBJ2-5; no firm D call. This CDR3 is built from 13 residues. V was trimmed by 1 base and J by 4 bases, leaving 7 bases between them. Germline CDR1 and CDR2: SGHTA and FQGNSA. CDR3 bases: TGTGCCAGCAGCTTAGGACCGACAGAGACCCAGTACTTC. Translating gives CASSLGPTETQYF.

This clonotype has ten or more counts. This rearrangement joins TRBV6-2 or TRBV6-3 to TRBJ2-7, with TRBD1 as a possible D gene (5 bases). Germline V gene data show CDR1 as MNHEY and CDR2 as SVGEGT. The CDR3 has 15 residues. Trimming cost V 7 bases and J 5 bases, with 21 bases left between them. The CDR3 DNA reads as TGTGCCAGCATCTTAGGGGCAGTTGGTATCCACGAGCAGTACTTC. As protein: CASILGAVGIHEQYF.

The chain employs TRBV30 and TRBJ2-1, with 9 bases identical to TRBD1. This CDR3 comprises 14 residues. Germline CDR1 reads GTSNPN; CDR2 reads SVGIG (reference sequence). With 4 bases clipped from V and 7 bases from J, the junction kept 8 bases outside the gene matches. The CDR3 sequence is CAWTPGQGRNEQFF. Written as DNA, the CDR3 is TGTGCCTGGACCCCCGGACAGGGGCGTAATGAGCAGTTCTTC. The full variable domain, rest sourced from reference TRBV30 and TRBJ2-1, is SQTIHQWPATLVQPVGSPLSLECTVEGTSNPNLYWYRQAAGRGLQLLFYSVGIGQISSEVPQNLSASRPQDRQFILSSKKLLLSDSGFYLCAWTPGQGRNEQFFGPGTRLTVL.